These 30 T cell receptor beta chains share one sample of origin, sequenced in a study of Graves' ophthalmopathy and Graves' hyperthyroidism. Amplification from RNA transcripts yielded the TCR beta CDR3 regions. Investigators did first-round RT-PCR with HTBI primers, then second-round multiplex PCR. In TCRdb, the multiplex PCR reads were re-called with MiXCR into one record per CDR3 protein. Of more than 550,000 distinct CDR3 sequences in the sample, about 40% are singletons; the top ten hold under 3.5%. Specimen: peripheral blood. These receptors came from an adult man with Graves' ophthalmopathy.

As for this clonotype: A much larger clonotype is one base distant, so this may be a read error. The conserved phenylalanine or tryptophan is not found at the CDR3 terminus, so this likely reflects a read error. V gene TRBV5-1 combines with J gene TRBJ1-1, with D perhaps TRBD1 (5 bases). CDR1 and CDR2 (germline): SGHRS, YFSETQ. V lost 3 bases to trimming and J lost 4 bases, with 16 bases between them. This CDR3 is 15 amino acids long. CDR3 region: CASSYRGTRSTEAFL. In DNA form, the CDR3 reads TGCGCCAGCAGCTACCGCGGGACCCGGAGCACTGAAGCTTTCCTT.

This clonotype was seen ten or more times. The J gene is TRBJ2-7, the V gene TRBV12-5; 10 positions match TRBD1. The CDR3 has 14 amino acids. Looked up from germline, CDR1 is LGHNT and CDR2 is FRNRAP. The trim removed 1 base at V and 6 bases at J, leaving 3 bases unmatched. CDR3 loop: CASGLGQGAGEQYF. CDR3 DNA: TGTGCTAGTGGTTTGGGACAGGGGGCAGGCGAGCAGTACTTC.

As concerns this clonotype: The junction and the germline gene differ at one end; a read error may be behind it. The chain has TRBV14 and TRBJ2-7; D might be TRBD1 (6 bases). The CDR3 covers 14 residues. From germline, CDR1 is SGHDN and CDR2 FVKESK. For the CDR3, the DNA is TGTGCCAGCAGCGAAGAGGTCCACAGGGACGAGCAGTACTTC. Translated: CASSEEVHRDEQYF.

In regard to this clonotype: The germline gene is not matched at one end of the junction; a read error may be the cause. The rearrangement uses TRBV5-1 and TRBJ2-6; D possibly corresponds to TRBD1 (5 bases). This CDR3 is 12 amino acids long. Germline V gives CDR1 SGHRS, CDR2 YFSETQ. The CDR3 DNA reads TGCGCCAGCAGCTCCAGGGTGCGCACTGAAGCTTTC. It encodes CASSSRVRTEAF.

The chain carries TRBV6-1 and TRBJ2-2; 10 bases are shared with TRBD2. V dropped 2 bases and J dropped 7; count of bases not matched to a gene: 4. The CDR3 runs 15 residues. CDR1 MNHNS and CDR2 SASEGT come from the germline V gene. CDR3 DNA: TGTGCCAGCAGTGAATTCGCTAGCGGGGGCGGGGAGCTGTTTTTT. It encodes CASSEFASGGGELFF.

The chain has TRBV4-2 and TRBJ1-2; D remains unclear. The V end lost 0 bases, the J end lost 3 bases, and 11 bases lay between the germline ends. The CDR3 contains 15 residues. Looked up from germline, CDR1 is LGHNA and CDR2 is YNFKEQ. The CDR3, as DNA: TGTGCCAGCAGCCAAGAAAGGGTGGGGTACTATGGCTACACCTTC. It translates to CASSQERVGYYGYTF.

This sequence joins TRBV7-8 and TRBJ2-3, with 8 bases matching TRBD2. V shed 5 bases, J shed 3 bases, and the junction held 7 bases outside the gene matches. Germline V gene lookup returns CDR1 SGHVS and CDR2 FQNEAQ. The CDR3 length is 15 residues. Written as DNA, the CDR3 is TGTGCCAGCAGCCCGGGGGGGAGTTTAACAGATACGCAGTATTTT. Protein product: CASSPGGSLTDTQYF.

In this sample, this clonotype turned up many times. The rearrangement joins TRBV9 to TRBJ2-7; 8 bases line up with TRBD1. Germline V gives CDR1 SGDLS, CDR2 YYNGEE. V was clipped by 3 bases and J by 6 bases; unmatched bases: 5. This CDR3 is built from 13 residues. Written as DNA, the CDR3 is TGTGCCAGCAGCGGTGGACAGGGTGCCGAGCAGTACTTC. It yields the protein CASSGGQGAEQYF.

This clonotype was detected a few times. The rearrangement uses TRBV7-9 and TRBJ2-2, with a weak D call TRBD1 (7 bases). From germline, CDR1 is SEHNR and CDR2 FQNEAQ (reference sequence). V shed 5 bases and J shed 0 bases, with 16 bases lying between them. The length of the CDR3 is 17 residues. In nucleotides, the CDR3 is TGTGCCAGCAGCGCGGGACAGTCTGTCCCGAACACCGGGGAGCTGTTTTTT. The encoded protein is CASSAGQSVPNTGELFF. Using reference TRBV7-9 and TRBJ2-2 for the parts outside the CDR3, the full variable domain is DTGVSQNPRHKITKRGQNVTFRCDPISEHNRLYWYRQTLGQGPEFLTYFQNEAQLEKSRLLSDRFSAERPKGSFSTLEIQRTEQGDSAMYLCASSAGQSVPNTGELFFGEGSRLTVL.

There are many counts of this clonotype. The CDR3 spells CASSLTGGGDGYTF. The CDR3 DNA reads as TGTGCCAGCAGCTTAACAGGGGGTGGCGATGGCTACACCTTC. The chain uses TRBV7-2 and TRBJ1-2; 8 bases match TRBD1. Trimming removed 2 bases from V and 6 bases from J; junction bases left unmatched: 5. Germline values: CDR1 SGHTA, CDR2 FQGNSA. This CDR3 is 14 amino acids long.

This clonotype was detected many times. V gene TRBV2 combines with J gene TRBJ1-1; D might be TRBD1 (6 bases). Germline CDR1 is SNHLY and CDR2 is FYNNEI. This CDR3 has 14 residues. Trimming took off 7 bases at V and 0 bases at J, with 12 bases between the two ends. CDR3 DNA: TGTGCCAGCATAGGTGGGGGCTTGAACACTGAAGCTTTCTTT. Translated, it gives CASIGGGLNTEAFF.

There are many counts of this clonotype. This chain uses TRBV7-8 with TRBJ1-5; no clear D. CDR3 size: 15 residues. The germline V and J ends were trimmed by 4 bases and 4 bases, with 14 bases remaining between them. The germline gives CDR1 SGHVS, CDR2 FQNEAQ. CDR3 residues: CASSSHQEVNQPQHF. CDR3 DNA sequence: TGTGCCAGCAGCTCCCACCAGGAGGTAAATCAGCCCCAGCATTTT.

This clonotype appeared a few times. This chain joins TRBV10-3 and TRBJ1-5, with D unclear. The CDR3 sequence is 15 residues long. Trimming shortened V by 10 bases and J by 0 bases, and 16 bases separated the two germline ends. The germline V gene has CDR1 ENHRY and CDR2 SYGVKD. CDR3 sequence reads: CASRLSVNSNQPQHF. The CDR3 nucleotides are TGTGCCAGTCGCTTATCAGTTAATAGCAATCAGCCCCAGCATTTT.

The CDR3 coding sequence is TGTGCCAGCAGTTTGGTAACCCGGGAAAAACTGTTTTTT. Translating gives CASSLVTREKLFF. This chain joins TRBV25-1 and TRBJ1-4, with D hard to call. Per germline, CDR1 MGHDK and CDR2 SYGVNS. The CDR3 is made up of 13 amino acids. Trimming cost V 5 bases and J 8 bases, with 12 bases left between them.

This clonotype was counted at least ten times. This sequence joins TRBV2 and TRBJ2-7; D call uncertain. V was pared by 4 bases and J by 5 bases, with 3 bases between. Germline V gene sequence: CDR1 SNHLY, CDR2 FYNNEI. This CDR3 is built from 10 residues. CDR3 in DNA: TGTGCCAGCAGTGGTAACGAGCAGTACTTC. This gives the protein CASSGNEQYF.

This clonotype was seen more than once but under ten times. The gene calls are TRBV5-4 and TRBJ1-1; no firm D call. Per the germline V gene, CDR1 is SGHNT and CDR2 is YYREEE (reference sequence). This CDR3 is 14 amino acids long. The V and J ends lost 2 bases and 2 bases respectively, with 10 bases between them. The CDR3 coding sequence is TGTGCCAGCAGCTTTGGGAATGATAACACTGAAGCTTTCTTT. Amino acids: CASSFGNDNTEAFF. The complete variable domain, with remaining parts taken from reference TRBV5-4 and TRBJ1-1, reads ETGVTQSPTHLIKTRGQQVTLRCSSQSGHNTVSWYQQALGQGPQFIFQYYREEENGRGNFPPRFSGLQFPNYSSELNVNALELDDSALYLCASSFGNDNTEAFFGQGTRLTVV.

Ten or more counts support this clonotype. The rearrangement links TRBV5-1 to TRBJ1-2, with 9 bases aligning to TRBD1. The length of the CDR3 is 15 residues. CDR1 is SGHRS, CDR2 YFSETQ, per germline. The trim removed 0 bases at V and 4 bases at J, leaving 4 bases unmatched. CDR3 in DNA: TGCGCCAGCAGCTTGGAGGGACAGGGTCTCTATGGCTACACCTTC. This encodes CASSLEGQGLYGYTF.

The V call is TRBV29-1, the J call TRBJ2-7; 10 bases match TRBD2. The V and J ends lost 8 bases and 3 bases, in that order; junction bases with no gene match: 7. The CDR3 is 13 amino acids. Germline values: CDR1 SQVTM, CDR2 ANQGSEA. The CDR3 reads CSSPASGSYEQYF. The CDR3 DNA reads TGCAGCAGTCCCGCTAGCGGGAGCTACGAGCAGTACTTC.

This clonotype was recorded at least ten times. The chain uses TRBV20-1 and TRBJ2-7; D unclear. CDR3 length equals 13 residues. Trimming cost V 1 base and J 0 bases, with 7 bases left between them. Looked up from germline, CDR1 is DFQATT and CDR2 is SNEGSKA (reference sequence). CDR3 region: CSARGWGSYEQYF. CDR3 coding DNA: TGCAGTGCTAGAGGGTGGGGCTCCTACGAGCAGTACTTC.

The sample holds many counts of this clonotype. The chain combines TRBV5-1 with TRBJ1-1; possibly TRBD1 for D (6 bases). Trimming pared 0 bases from V and 1 base from J, leaving 10 bases between. Germline V lookup: CDR1 SGHRS, CDR2 YFSETQ. The CDR3 is 15 amino acids. As DNA, the CDR3 is TGCGCCAGCAGCTTGGCAGGACAGACGAACACTGAAGCTTTCTTT. It yields the protein CASSLAGQTNTEAFF.

V and J are TRBV5-1 and TRBJ2-7; TRBD2 is a possible D gene (6 bases). V was trimmed by 0 bases and J by 2 bases, leaving 18 bases between them. Germline V gene sequence: CDR1 SGHRS, CDR2 YFSETQ. The CDR3 covers 17 residues. The CDR3 is CASSLVRGAGNPYEQYF. The CDR3 nucleotides read TGCGCCAGCAGCTTGGTGCGGGGTGCAGGGAACCCCTACGAGCAGTACTTC. The complete variable domain, with remaining parts taken from reference TRBV5-1 and TRBJ2-7, reads KAGVTQTPRYLIKTRGQQVTLSCSPISGHRSVSWYQQTPGQGLQFLFEYFSETQRNKGNFPGRFSGRQFSNSRSEMNVSTLELGDSALYLCASSLVRGAGNPYEQYFGPGTRLTVT.

This clonotype was observed a single time. This sequence joins TRBV9 and TRBJ2-2; no firm D call. The CDR3 consists of 15 residues. The germline V gene encodes CDR1 SGDLS and CDR2 YYNGEE. Between the trimmed V and J ends, which lost 3 bases and 3 bases, there was a span of 12 bases. The CDR3 sequence: CASSGLVGYTGELFF. The CDR3 DNA is TGTGCCAGCAGCGGACTGGTCGGCTACACCGGGGAGCTGTTTTTT. Based on the CDR3 plus reference TRBV9 and TRBJ2-2, the full variable domain is DSGVTQTPKHLITATGQRVTLRCSPRSGDLSVYWYQQSLDQGLQFLIQYYNGEERAKGNILERFSAQQFPDLHSELNLSSLELGDSALYFCASSGLVGYTGELFFGEGSRLTVL.

This clonotype was found many times. This chain uses TRBV7-9 with TRBJ2-7; D tentatively reads TRBD1 or TRBD2 (5 bases each). Germline values: CDR1 SEHNR, CDR2 FQNEAQ (reference sequence). This CDR3 is 13 amino acids long. V was shortened by 7 bases and J by 2 bases, with 12 bases between the two germline ends. CDR3 sequence: CASIGESPYEQYF. CDR3 in DNA: TGTGCCAGCATAGGGGAGTCCCCCTACGAGCAGTACTTC.

Regarding this clonotype: Given a much more abundant clone one base away, this may be a read error. No conserved phenylalanine or tryptophan ends this CDR3, so it is likely a read error. V usage is TRBV9 and J usage is TRBJ1-2; maybe TRBD1 (5 bases). The CDR3 spans 16 residues. The germline V gene encodes CDR1 SGDLS and CDR2 YYNGEE. Trimming stripped 4 bases from V and 6 bases from J, with 22 bases between. The CDR3 protein is CASSPNPGAEVDGYTL. CDR3 nucleotide sequence: TGTGCCAGCAGCCCAAATCCCGGGGCCGAGGTCGATGGCTACACCCTC.

The V call is TRBV6-6, the J call TRBJ2-5; 7 nucleotides match TRBD1. In germline, CDR1 is MNHNY, CDR2 SVGAGI (reference sequence). The CDR3 sequence is 13 residues long. The J segment lost 5 bases and the V segment lost 7 bases, leaving 7 bases of the junction unmatched. CDR3 region: CASNPGQVETQYF. The CDR3 DNA reads TGTGCCAGCAATCCCGGACAGGTGGAGACCCAGTACTTC.

The chain has TRBV10-2 and TRBJ2-5; TRBD1 is a possible D gene (5 bases). The end of the DNA fits TRBJ2-7 better, so the J call may be wrong. Germline loops: CDR1 WSHSY, CDR2 SAAADI. The CDR3 contains 16 residues. CDR3 coding DNA: TGCGCCAGCAGTGACCACCAGGGTGCCTACTCCTACGAGCAGTACTTC. Residues: CASSDHQGAYSYEQYF.

The gene calls are TRBV10-2 and TRBJ2-2; D is possibly TRBD1 (5 bases). The germline gives CDR1 WSHSY, CDR2 SAAADI. V lost 3 bases to trimming and J lost 0 bases, with 11 bases between them. This CDR3 contains 16 residues. The chain's CDR3 is CASSEGRTTNTGELFF. CDR3 nucleotides: TGCGCCAGCAGTGAAGGACGGACAACGAACACCGGGGAGCTGTTTTTT.

The V call is TRBV20-1, the J call TRBJ2-7, with D possibly TRBD2 on 6 matching bases. Germline CDR1 reads DFQATT; CDR2 reads SNEGSKA (reference sequence). The CDR3 totals 13 residues. V shed 3 bases and J shed 0 bases, with 9 bases lying between them. In DNA, the CDR3 is TGCAGTGCTAGGATAGCGGTCTCCTACGAGCAGTACTTC. The encoded protein is CSARIAVSYEQYF.

This chain links TRBV24-1 with TRBJ2-3, with D perhaps matching TRBD2 (6 bases). The CDR3 extends over 15 amino acids. Germline CDR1 reads KGHDR; CDR2 reads SFDVKD. Trimming shortened V by 8 bases and J by 1 base, and 15 bases separated the two germline ends. The CDR3 is CATTGTGDGTDTQYF. In DNA form, the CDR3 reads TGTGCCACCACAGGCACGGGGGACGGCACAGATACGCAGTATTTT.

Many counts were recorded for this clonotype. V usage is TRBV20-1 and J usage is TRBJ2-5; 8 nucleotides align to TRBD1. CDR3 length: 15 residues. J lost 5 bases, V lost 0 bases, and 8 bases had no gene match. Germline V gene data show CDR1 as DFQATT and CDR2 as SNEGSKA (reference sequence). The CDR3 region has the DNA TGCAGTGCTAGAGATCCCACAGGGGGAATGGAGACCCAGTACTTC. This codes for CSARDPTGGMETQYF.